Shown below are 12 T cell receptor beta chains from a single sample sequenced in a study of cytomegalovirus exposure and HLA in healthy donors. The PCR had 60 Vbeta and 13 Jbeta primers. Some clones are missing from TCRdb's copy, which holds only in-frame ones; the method was immunoSEQ multiplex PCR. Among just over 150,000 clones listed, roughly 72% were seen once. The material sequenced was PBMCs. Source of these receptors: a man in his forties in good health and CMV-seropositive.

The chain uses TRBV5-4 and TRBJ2-7, with 11 bases identical to TRBD2. The CDR3 sequence is 15 residues long. CDR1 and CDR2 from the germline V gene are SGHNT and YYREEE (reference sequence). J gave up 6 bases and V 1 base, and 6 bases lay outside the gene matches. Here the CDR3 reads CASSLIAGGTPEQYF. DNA of the CDR3: TGTGCCAGCAGCTTGATAGCGGGGGGGACTCCCGAGCAGTACTTC.

This clone was seen more than once but under ten times. The chain joins TRBV7-2 to TRBJ1-3, with D perhaps matching TRBD1 (6 bases). Germline loops: CDR1 SGHTA, CDR2 FQGNSA. Between the trimmed V and J ends, which lost 1 base and 3 bases, there was a span of 10 bases. This CDR3 is built from 15 residues. The CDR3 loop is CASSLVVGGGNTIYF. CDR3 DNA: TGTGCCAGCAGCTTAGTTGTAGGGGGTGGAAACACCATATATTTT.

This clone was observed once. The chain links TRBV9 to TRBJ1-3, with D possibly matching TRBD1 (5 bases). CDR1 is SGDLS, CDR2 YYNGEE, per germline. V lost 0 bases to trimming and J lost 0 bases, with 7 bases between them. The CDR3 consists of 15 residues. CDR3 sequence reads: CASSVDRSSGNTIYF. The CDR3 DNA sequence: TGTGCCAGCAGCGTAGACAGGAGCTCTGGAAACACCATATATTTT.

The chain uses TRBV29-1 and TRBJ2-5; 11 nucleotides match TRBD2. The V and J ends lost 2 bases and 5 bases, in that order; junction bases with no gene match: 7. The germline gives CDR1 SQVTM, CDR2 ANQGSEA. The CDR3 consists of 15 residues. This CDR3 reads CSVETLAGGRETQYF. CDR3 bases: TGCAGCGTTGAAACTCTAGCGGGGGGCCGGGAGACCCAGTACTTC.

V gene TRBV11-2 combines with J gene TRBJ1-1, with D unclear. With 3 bases removed from V and 0 bases from J, the gap between germline ends came to 14 bases. CDR1 and CDR2 (germline): SGHAT, FQNNGV. This CDR3 spans 16 amino acids. The CDR3: CASSFFSFAVNTEAFF. The CDR3 DNA follows: TGTGCCAGCAGCTTTTTCTCTTTTGCGGTGAACACTGAAGCTTTCTTT. The full variable domain, with the rest looked up from reference TRBV11-2 and TRBJ1-1, is EAGVAQSPRYKIIEKRQSVAFWCNPISGHATLYWYQQILGQGPKLLIQFQNNGVVDDSQLPKDRFSAERLKGVDSTLKIQPAKLEDSAVYLCASSFFSFAVNTEAFFGQGTRLTVV.

This clone was observed a few times. The rearrangement uses TRBV19 and TRBJ1-2, with D tentatively TRBD1 (6 bases). This CDR3 contains 17 residues. CDR1 LNHDA and CDR2 SQIVND come from the germline V gene (reference sequence). Trimming removed 4 bases from V and 3 bases from J, with 21 bases in between. CDR3 DNA: TGTGCCAGTAGTAAAATTTTCGACAGGTACCAAGACTATGGCTACACCTTC. Translation: CASSKIFDRYQDYGYTF.

The CDR3 sequence is CASSLADRDRGLRNTIYF. The CDR3 bases are TGTGCCAGCAGCTTAGCGGACCGGGACAGGGGGCTAAGAAACACCATATATTTT. The rearrangement uses TRBV7-9 and TRBJ1-3, with 12 bases lining up with TRBD1. J was trimmed by 5 bases and V by 0 bases; bases with no gene match: 8. CDR3 length: 18 amino acids. The germline V gene encodes CDR1 SEHNR and CDR2 FQNEAQ (reference sequence). The variable domain in full, with the rest retrieved from reference TRBV7-9 and TRBJ1-3, is DTGVSQNPRHKITKRGQNVTFRCDPISEHNRLYWYRQTLGQGPEFLTYFQNEAQLEKSRLLSDRFSAERPKGSFSTLEIQRTEQGDSAMYLCASSLADRDRGLRNTIYFGEGSWLTVV.

This clone appeared once. This sequence joins TRBV9 and TRBJ1-1; 11 bases map to TRBD1. The V gene end was trimmed by 0 bases and the J gene end by 7 bases; junction bases not matched to a gene: 5. The CDR3 sequence is 15 residues long. Germline values: CDR1 SGDLS, CDR2 YYNGEE. The CDR3 spells CASSVVGTGGIEAFF. The CDR3 DNA sequence: TGTGCCAGCAGCGTAGTTGGGACAGGGGGAATTGAAGCTTTCTTT.

The V and J genes are TRBV7-6 and TRBJ1-5; possibly TRBD1 for D (5 bases). Germline lookup yields CDR1 SGHVS and CDR2 FNYEAQ. The CDR3 totals 17 residues. The V and J ends lost 1 base and 1 base respectively, with 14 bases between them. The CDR3 nucleotides are TGTGCCAGCAGCTTAGGAAGGCCAGGGTTGAGCAATCAGCCCCAGCATTTT. Its protein product is CASSLGRPGLSNQPQHF. The full variable domain, its missing parts supplied by reference TRBV7-6 and TRBJ1-5, is GAGVSQSPRYKVTKRGQDVALRCDPISGHVSLYWYRQALGQGPEFLTYFNYEAQQDKSGLPNDRFSAERPEGSISTLTIQRTEQRDSAMYRCASSLGRPGLSNQPQHFGDGTRLSIL.

The genes are TRBV7-9 and TRBJ1-1, with D maybe TRBD1 (6 bases). The CDR3 covers 15 residues. The V gene's germline CDR1 is SEHNR and CDR2 FQNEAQ (reference sequence). Trimming took 4 bases from V and 3 from J, leaving 15 bases between them. This CDR3 reads CASSSNRVWYTEAFF. DNA for the CDR3: TGTGCCAGCAGCTCCAACAGGGTATGGTACACTGAAGCTTTCTTT.

This sequence joins TRBV6-1 and TRBJ1-1, with D unresolved. This CDR3 has 14 amino acids. CDR1 MNHNS and CDR2 SASEGT come from the germline V gene. Trimming took 2 bases from V and 5 from J, leaving 12 bases between them. CDR3 sequence: CASSERRPETEAFF. For the CDR3, the DNA is TGTGCCAGCAGTGAAAGGCGGCCTGAGACTGAAGCTTTCTTT.

The chain uses TRBV27 and TRBJ1-6; 9 nucleotides match TRBD1. Germline lookup yields CDR1 MNHEY and CDR2 SMNVEV (reference sequence). V was clipped by 5 bases and J by 5 bases; unmatched bases: 10. CDR3 length: 17 residues. The CDR3 DNA is TGTGCCAGCAGTCCTTACAGGGGGCTGGGTAATAATTCACCCCTCCACTTT. Protein product: CASSPYRGLGNNSPLHF.